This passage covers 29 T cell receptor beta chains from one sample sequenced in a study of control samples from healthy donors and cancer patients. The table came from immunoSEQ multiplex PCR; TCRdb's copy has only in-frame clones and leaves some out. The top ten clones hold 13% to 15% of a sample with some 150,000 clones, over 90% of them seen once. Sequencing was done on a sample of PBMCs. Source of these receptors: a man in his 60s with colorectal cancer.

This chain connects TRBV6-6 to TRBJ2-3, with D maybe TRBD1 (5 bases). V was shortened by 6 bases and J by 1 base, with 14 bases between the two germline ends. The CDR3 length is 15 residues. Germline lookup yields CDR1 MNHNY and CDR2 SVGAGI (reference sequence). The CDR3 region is CASSSSGIGTDTQYF. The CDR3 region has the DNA TGTGCCAGCAGCTCCTCAGGGATAGGCACAGATACGCAGTATTTT.

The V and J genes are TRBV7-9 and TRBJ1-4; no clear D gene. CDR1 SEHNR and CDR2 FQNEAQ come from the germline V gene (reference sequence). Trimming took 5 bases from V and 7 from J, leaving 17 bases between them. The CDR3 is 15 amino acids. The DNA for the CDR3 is TGTGCCAGCAGCATGCGCAGTGGGTCCCCTGAAAAACTGTTTTTT. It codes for CASSMRSGSPEKLFF.

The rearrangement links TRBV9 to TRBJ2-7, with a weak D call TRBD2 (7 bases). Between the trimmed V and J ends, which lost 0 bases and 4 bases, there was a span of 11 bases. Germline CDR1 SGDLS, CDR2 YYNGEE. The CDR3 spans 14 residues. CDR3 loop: CASSVAGEGYEQYF. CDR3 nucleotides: TGTGCCAGCAGCGTAGCAGGGGAGGGATACGAGCAGTACTTC.

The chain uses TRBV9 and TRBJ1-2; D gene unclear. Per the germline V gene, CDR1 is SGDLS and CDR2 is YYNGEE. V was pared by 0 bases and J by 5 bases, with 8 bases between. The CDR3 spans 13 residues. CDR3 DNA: TGTGCCAGCAGCGTAGACACGGGTTATGGCTACACCTTC. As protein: CASSVDTGYGYTF.

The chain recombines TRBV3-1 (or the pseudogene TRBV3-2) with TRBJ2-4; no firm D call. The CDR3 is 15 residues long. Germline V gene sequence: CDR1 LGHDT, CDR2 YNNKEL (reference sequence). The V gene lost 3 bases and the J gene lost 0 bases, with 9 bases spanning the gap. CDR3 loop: CASSQQLLAKNIQYF. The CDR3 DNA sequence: TGTGCCAGCAGCCAGCAACTACTAGCCAAAAACATTCAGTACTTC.

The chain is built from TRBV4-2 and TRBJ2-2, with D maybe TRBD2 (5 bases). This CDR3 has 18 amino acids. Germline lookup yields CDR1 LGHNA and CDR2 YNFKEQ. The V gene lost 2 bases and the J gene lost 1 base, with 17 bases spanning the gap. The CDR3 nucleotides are TGTGCCAGCAGCCAAAGAGGAGGCGGAACCTTGAACACCGGGGAGCTGTTTTTT. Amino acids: CASSQRGGGTLNTGELFF.

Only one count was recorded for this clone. The chain's CDR3 is CASGRPNLGVSSYEQYF. As DNA, the CDR3 is TGTGCCAGCGGTCGTCCCAATCTGGGGGTATCCTCCTACGAGCAGTACTTC. The chain employs TRBV6-6 and TRBJ2-7; D may correspond to TRBD1 or TRBD2 (5 bases each). The CDR3 length is 17 residues. The V end lost 8 bases, the J end lost 0 bases, and 23 bases lay between the germline ends. Germline CDR1 is MNHNY and CDR2 is SVGAGI (reference sequence).

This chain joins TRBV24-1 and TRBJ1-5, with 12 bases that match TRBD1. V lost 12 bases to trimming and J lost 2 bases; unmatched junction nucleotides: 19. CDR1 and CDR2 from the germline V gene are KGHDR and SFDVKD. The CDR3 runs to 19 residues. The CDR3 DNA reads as TGTGCCTCGGGGAGCCGGGACAGGGGGCTATGGGGGGGCAATCAGCCCCAGCATTTT. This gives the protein CASGSRDRGLWGGNQPQHF.

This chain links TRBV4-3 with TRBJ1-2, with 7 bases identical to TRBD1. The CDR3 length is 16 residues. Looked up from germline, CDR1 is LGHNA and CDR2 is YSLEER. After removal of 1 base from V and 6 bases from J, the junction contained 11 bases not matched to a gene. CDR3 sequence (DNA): TGCGCCAGCAGCCAAGTGACTAAGACAGGGATCAATGGCTACACCTTC. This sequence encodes CASSQVTKTGINGYTF.

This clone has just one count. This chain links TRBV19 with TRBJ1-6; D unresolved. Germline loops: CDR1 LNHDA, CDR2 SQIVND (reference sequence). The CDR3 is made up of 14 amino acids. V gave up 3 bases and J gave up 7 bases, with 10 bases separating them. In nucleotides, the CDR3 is TGTGCCAGTAGTATCTTGGGTTCGAATTCACCCCTCCACTTT. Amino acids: CASSILGSNSPLHF.

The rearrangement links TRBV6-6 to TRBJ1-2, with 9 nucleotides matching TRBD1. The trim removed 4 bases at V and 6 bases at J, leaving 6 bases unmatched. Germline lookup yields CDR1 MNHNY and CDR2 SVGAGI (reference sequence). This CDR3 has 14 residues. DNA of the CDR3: TGTGCCAGCAGTTCGACAGGGGGGAAGAATGGCTACACCTTC. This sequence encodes CASSSTGGKNGYTF.

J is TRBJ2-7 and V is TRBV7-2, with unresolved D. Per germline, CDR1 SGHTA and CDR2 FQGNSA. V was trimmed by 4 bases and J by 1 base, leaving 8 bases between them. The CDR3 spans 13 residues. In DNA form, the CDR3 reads TGTGCCAGCAGCTCCGGGCCATCCTACGAGCAGTACTTC. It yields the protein CASSSGPSYEQYF.

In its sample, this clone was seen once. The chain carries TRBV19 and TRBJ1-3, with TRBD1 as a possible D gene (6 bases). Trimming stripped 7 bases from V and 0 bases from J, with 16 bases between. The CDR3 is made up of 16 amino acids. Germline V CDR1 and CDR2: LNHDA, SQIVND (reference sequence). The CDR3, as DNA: TGTGCCAGTACCCCTCGAGGGGGAAGCTCTGGAAACACCATATATTTT. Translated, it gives CASTPRGGSSGNTIYF.

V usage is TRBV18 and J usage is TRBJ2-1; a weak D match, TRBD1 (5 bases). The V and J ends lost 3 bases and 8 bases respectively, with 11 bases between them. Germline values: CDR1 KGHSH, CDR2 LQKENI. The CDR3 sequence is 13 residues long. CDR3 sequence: CASSPGIQDEQFF. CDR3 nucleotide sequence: TGTGCCAGCTCACCTGGCATACAGGATGAGCAGTTCTTC.

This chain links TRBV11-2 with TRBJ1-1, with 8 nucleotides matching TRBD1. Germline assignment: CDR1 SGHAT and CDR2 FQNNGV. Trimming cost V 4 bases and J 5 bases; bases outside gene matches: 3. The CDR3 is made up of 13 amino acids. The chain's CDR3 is CASSSRTGTEAFF. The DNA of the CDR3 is TGTGCCAGCAGCTCGCGGACAGGGACTGAAGCTTTCTTT.

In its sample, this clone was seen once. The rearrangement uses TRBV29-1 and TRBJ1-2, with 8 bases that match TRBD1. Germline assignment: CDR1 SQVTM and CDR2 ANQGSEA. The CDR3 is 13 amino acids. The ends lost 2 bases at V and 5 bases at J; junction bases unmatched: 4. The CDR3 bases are TGCAGCGTTGAATCTGACAGGGGATATGGCTACACCTTC. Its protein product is CSVESDRGYGYTF.

The CDR3 DNA reads TGTGCCAGCAGCCAAGTTAGGGGGCCGGACACTGAAGCTTTCTTT. Its translation: CASSQVRGPDTEAFF. The chain recombines TRBV3-1 (or the pseudogene TRBV3-2) with TRBJ1-1; TRBD1 matches at 7 bases. Germline CDR1 and CDR2: LGHDT and YNNKEL (reference sequence). This CDR3 spans 15 amino acids. The V gene end was trimmed by 1 base and the J gene end by 3 bases; junction bases not matched to a gene: 5.

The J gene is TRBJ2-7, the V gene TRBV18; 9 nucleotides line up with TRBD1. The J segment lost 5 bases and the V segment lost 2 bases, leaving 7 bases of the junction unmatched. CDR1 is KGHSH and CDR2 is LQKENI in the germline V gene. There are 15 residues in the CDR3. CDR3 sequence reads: CASSPSQGARDEQYF. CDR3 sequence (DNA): TGTGCCAGCTCACCATCACAGGGGGCTAGGGACGAGCAGTACTTC.

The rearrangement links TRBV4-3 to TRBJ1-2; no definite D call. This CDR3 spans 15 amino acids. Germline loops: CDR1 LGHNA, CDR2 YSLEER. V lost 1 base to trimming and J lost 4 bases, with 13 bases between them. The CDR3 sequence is CASSQGTTAAYGYTF. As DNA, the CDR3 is TGCGCCAGCAGCCAAGGCACTACCGCGGCCTATGGCTACACCTTC.

CDR3 amino acids: CASSSPPGEREMNTEAFF. CDR3 in DNA: TGTGCCAGCAGCTCTCCACCAGGGGAAAGGGAGATGAACACTGAAGCTTTCTTT. The rearrangement uses TRBV11-3 and TRBJ1-1; possibly TRBD1 for D (6 bases). The CDR3 contains 18 residues. V was clipped by 4 bases and J by 0 bases, with 21 bases between them. CDR1 and CDR2 from the germline V gene are SGHNT and YENEEA.

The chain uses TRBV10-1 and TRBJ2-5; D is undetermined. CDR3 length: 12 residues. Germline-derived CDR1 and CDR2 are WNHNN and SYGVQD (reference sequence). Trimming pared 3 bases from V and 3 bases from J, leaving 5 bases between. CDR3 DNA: TGCGCCAGCAGTGATAGAGAAGAGACCCAGTACTTC. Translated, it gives CASSDREETQYF.

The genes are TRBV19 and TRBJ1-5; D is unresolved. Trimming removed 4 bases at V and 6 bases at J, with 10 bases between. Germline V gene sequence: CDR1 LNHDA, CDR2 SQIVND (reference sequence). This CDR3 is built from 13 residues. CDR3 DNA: TGTGCCAGTAGTAAGGGTTTTGGTCAGCCCCAGCATTTT. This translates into CASSKGFGQPQHF. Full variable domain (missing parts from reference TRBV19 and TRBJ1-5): DGGITQSPKYLFRKEGQNVTLSCEQNLNHDAMYWYRQDPGQGLRLIYYSQIVNDFQKGDIAEGYSVSREKKESFPLTVTSAQKNPTAFYLCASSKGFGQPQHFGDGTRLSIL.

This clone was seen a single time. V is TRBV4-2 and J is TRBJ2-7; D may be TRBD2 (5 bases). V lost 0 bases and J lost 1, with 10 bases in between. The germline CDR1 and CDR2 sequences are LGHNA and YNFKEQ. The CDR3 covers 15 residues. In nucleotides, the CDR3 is TGTGCCAGCAGCCAAGACCTTCCGGGATCCTACGAGCAGTACTTC. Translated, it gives CASSQDLPGSYEQYF.

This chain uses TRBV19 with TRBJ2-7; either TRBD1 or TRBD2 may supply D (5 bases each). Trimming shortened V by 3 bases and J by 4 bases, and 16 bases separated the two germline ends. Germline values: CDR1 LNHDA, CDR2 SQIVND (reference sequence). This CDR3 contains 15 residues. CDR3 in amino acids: CASSIDGREIYEQYF. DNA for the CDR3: TGTGCCAGTAGTATTGATGGCAGGGAGATTTACGAGCAGTACTTC.

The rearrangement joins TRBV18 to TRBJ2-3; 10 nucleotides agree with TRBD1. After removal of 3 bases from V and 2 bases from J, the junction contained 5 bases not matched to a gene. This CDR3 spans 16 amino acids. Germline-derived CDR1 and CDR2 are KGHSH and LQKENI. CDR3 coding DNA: TGTGCCAGCTCACCCCTGGGACAGGGGATCACAGATACGCAGTATTTT. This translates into CASSPLGQGITDTQYF.

CDR3 protein: CASSQALARKEKLFF. In DNA form, the CDR3 reads TGCGCCAGCAGCCAAGCATTGGCGCGGAAGGAAAAACTGTTTTTT. The chain employs TRBV4-1 and TRBJ1-4; D call uncertain. V lost 1 base to trimming and J lost 8 bases, with 14 bases between them. CDR3 length: 15 amino acids. Germline CDR1 MGHRA, CDR2 YSYEKL.

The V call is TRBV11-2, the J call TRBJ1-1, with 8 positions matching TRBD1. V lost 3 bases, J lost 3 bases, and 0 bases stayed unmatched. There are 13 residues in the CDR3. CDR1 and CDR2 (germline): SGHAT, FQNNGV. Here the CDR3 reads CASSLTGDTEAFF. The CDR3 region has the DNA TGTGCCAGCAGCTTGACAGGGGACACTGAAGCTTTCTTT.

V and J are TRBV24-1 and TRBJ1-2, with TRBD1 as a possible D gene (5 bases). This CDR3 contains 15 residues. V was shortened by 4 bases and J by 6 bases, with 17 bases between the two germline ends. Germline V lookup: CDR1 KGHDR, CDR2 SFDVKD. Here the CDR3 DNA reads TGTGCCACCAGTGACCGCGAGGTGGGGCATAATGGCTACACCTTC. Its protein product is CATSDREVGHNGYTF.

CDR3 in amino acids: CASSYPQGVQYF. The CDR3 bases are TGTGCCAGCAGTTACCCCCAAGGGGTGCAGTACTTC. The chain couples TRBV6-2 or TRBV6-3 to TRBJ2-7; a weak D match, TRBD1 (5 bases). Trimming cost V 2 bases and J 9 bases, with 11 bases left between them. CDR1 and CDR2 (germline): MNHEY, SVGEGT. The CDR3 covers 12 residues.